This TCR beta chain originates from a study of control samples from healthy donors and cancer patients. The CDR3 length is 14 residues. V was clipped by 11 bases and J by 1 base, with 14 bases between them. Germline V gene lookup returns CDR1 ENHRY and CDR2 SYGVKD. Sequencing was performed with immunoSEQ multiplex PCR; in TCRdb, only in-frame clones are kept and a portion is missing. The sample holds 99,000 or so clones, almost 85% seen once. This clonotype was obtained from a man aged 60 to 69 in good health. V and J are TRBV10-3 and TRBJ2-2, with D possibly being TRBD2 (5 bases). The sample consisted of blood. As DNA, the CDR3 is TGTGCCTCTCGCCGAGGGCGGAACACCGGGGAGCTGTTTTTT. This encodes CASRRGRNTGELFF.